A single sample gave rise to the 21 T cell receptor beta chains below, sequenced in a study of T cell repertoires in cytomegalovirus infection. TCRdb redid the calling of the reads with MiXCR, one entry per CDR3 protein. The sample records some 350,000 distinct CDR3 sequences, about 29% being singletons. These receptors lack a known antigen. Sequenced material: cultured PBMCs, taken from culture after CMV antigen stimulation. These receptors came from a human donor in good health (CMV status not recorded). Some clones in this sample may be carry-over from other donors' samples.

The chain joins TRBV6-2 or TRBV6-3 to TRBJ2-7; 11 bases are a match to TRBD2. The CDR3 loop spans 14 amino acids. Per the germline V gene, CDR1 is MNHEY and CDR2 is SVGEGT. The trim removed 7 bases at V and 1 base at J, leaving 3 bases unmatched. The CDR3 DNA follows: TGTGCCAGCATAAGGACTAGCGGGTCCTACGAGCAGTACTTC. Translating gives CASIRTSGSYEQYF.

The CDR3 nucleotides are TGCAGTGCTAGAGGGGAGAGCCCTGAAGCTTTCTTT. It encodes CSARGESPEAFF. This chain uses TRBV20-1 with TRBJ1-1; D not resolved. The germline V and J ends were trimmed by 1 base and 6 bases, with 9 bases remaining between them. The CDR3 runs to 12 residues. Germline CDR1 is DFQATT and CDR2 is SNEGSKA (reference sequence).

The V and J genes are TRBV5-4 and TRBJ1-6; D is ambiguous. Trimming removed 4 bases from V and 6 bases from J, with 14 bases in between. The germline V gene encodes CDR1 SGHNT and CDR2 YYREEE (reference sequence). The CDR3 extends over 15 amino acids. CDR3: CASSPLTEFNSPLHF. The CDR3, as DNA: TGTGCCAGCAGCCCTTTGACGGAATTTAATTCACCCCTCCACTTT.

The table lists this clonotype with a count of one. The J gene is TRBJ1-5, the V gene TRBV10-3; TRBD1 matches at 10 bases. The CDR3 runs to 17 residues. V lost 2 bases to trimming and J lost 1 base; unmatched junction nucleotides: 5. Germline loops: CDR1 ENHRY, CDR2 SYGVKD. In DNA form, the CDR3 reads TGTGCCATCAGTGAGGGGGACAGGGGACAAAGCAATCAGCCCCAGCATTTT. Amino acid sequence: CAISEGDRGQSNQPQHF.

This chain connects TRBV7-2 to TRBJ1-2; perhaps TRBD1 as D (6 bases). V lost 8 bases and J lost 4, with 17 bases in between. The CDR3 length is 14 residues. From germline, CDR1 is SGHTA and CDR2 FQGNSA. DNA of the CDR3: TGTGCCAGCGGGGGGGCGGAGTGGGGCTATGGCTACACCTTC. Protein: CASGGAEWGYGYTF. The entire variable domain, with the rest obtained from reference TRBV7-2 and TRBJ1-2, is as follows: GAGVSQSPSNKVTEKGKDVELRCDPISGHTALYWYRQSLGQGLEFLIYFQGNSAPDKSGLPSDRFSAERTGGSVSTLTIQRTQQEDSAVYLCASGGAEWGYGYTFGSGTRLTVV.

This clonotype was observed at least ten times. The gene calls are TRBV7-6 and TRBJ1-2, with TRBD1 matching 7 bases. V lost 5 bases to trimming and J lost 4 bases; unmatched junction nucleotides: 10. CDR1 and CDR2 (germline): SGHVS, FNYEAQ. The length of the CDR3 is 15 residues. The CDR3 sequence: CASSPNSGQVYGYTF. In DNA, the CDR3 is TGTGCCAGCAGCCCAAACAGTGGACAGGTCTATGGCTACACCTTC.

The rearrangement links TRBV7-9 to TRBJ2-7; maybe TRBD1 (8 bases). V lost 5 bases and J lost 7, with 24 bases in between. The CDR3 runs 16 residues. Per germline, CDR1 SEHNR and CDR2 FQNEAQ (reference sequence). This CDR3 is CASSHPRQGPGGEQYF. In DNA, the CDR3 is TGTGCCAGCAGCCACCCAAGACAGGGGCCGGGAGGTGAGCAGTACTTC.

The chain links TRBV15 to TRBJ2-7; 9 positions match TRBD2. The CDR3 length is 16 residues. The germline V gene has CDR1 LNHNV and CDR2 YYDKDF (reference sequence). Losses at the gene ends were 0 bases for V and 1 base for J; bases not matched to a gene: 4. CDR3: CATSRDAGLASYEQYF. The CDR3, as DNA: TGTGCCACCAGCAGAGATGCGGGACTAGCATCCTACGAGCAGTACTTC.

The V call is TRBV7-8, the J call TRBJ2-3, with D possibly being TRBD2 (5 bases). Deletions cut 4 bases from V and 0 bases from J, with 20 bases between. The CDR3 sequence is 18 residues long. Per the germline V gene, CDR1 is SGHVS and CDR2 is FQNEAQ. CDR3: CASSSGLAGGPSTDTQYF. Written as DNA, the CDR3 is TGTGCCAGCAGCTCCGGGCTTGCGGGCGGACCTAGCACAGATACGCAGTATTTT.

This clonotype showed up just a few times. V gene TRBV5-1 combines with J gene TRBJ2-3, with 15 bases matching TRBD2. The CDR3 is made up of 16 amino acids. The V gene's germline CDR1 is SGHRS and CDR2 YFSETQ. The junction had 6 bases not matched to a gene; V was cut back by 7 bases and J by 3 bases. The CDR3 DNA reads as TGCGCCAGCGCATCCGGGACTAGCGGGAGGACAGATACGCAGTATTTT. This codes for CASASGTSGRTDTQYF.

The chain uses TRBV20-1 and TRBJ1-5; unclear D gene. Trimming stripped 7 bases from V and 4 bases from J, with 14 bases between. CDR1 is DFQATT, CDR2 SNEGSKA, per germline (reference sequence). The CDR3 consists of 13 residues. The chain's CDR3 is CSVRSHHNQPQHF. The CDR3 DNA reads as TGCAGTGTCAGGTCCCACCATAATCAGCCCCAGCATTTT.

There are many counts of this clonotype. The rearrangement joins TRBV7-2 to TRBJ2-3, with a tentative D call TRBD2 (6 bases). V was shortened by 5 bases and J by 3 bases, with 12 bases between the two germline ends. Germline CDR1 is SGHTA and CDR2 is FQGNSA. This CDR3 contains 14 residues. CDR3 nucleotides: TGTGCCAGCAGCCTAGGGACTGTTACAGATACGCAGTATTTT. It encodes CASSLGTVTDTQYF.

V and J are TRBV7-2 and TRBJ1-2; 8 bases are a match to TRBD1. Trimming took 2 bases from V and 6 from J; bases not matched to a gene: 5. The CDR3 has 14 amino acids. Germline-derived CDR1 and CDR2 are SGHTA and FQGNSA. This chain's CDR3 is CASSLQTGADGYTF. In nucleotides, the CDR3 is TGTGCCAGCAGCTTACAGACAGGGGCCGATGGCTACACCTTC.

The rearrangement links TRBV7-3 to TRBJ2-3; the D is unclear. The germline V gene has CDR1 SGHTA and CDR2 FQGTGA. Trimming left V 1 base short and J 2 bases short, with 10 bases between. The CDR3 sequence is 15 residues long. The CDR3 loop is CASSLISQNTDTQYF. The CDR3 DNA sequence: TGTGCCAGCAGCTTAATATCACAGAACACAGATACGCAGTATTTT.

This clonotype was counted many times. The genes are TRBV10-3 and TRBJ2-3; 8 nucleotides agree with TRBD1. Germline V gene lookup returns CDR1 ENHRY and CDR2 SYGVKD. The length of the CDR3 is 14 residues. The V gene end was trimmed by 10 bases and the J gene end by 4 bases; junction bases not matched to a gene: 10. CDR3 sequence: CATKTGESPDTQYF. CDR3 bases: TGTGCCACCAAGACAGGGGAAAGCCCAGATACGCAGTATTTT.

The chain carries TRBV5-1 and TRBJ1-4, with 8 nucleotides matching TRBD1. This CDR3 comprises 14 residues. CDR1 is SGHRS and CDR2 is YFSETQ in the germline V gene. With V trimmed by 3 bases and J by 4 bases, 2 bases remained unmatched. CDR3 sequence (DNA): TGCGCCAGCAGCTCCGACAGGGGTAATGAAAAACTGTTTTTT. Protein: CASSSDRGNEKLFF.

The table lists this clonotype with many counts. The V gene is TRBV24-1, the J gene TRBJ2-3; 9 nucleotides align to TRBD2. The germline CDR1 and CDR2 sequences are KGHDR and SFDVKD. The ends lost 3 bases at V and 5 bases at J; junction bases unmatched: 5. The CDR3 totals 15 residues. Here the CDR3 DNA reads TGTGCCACCAGTGATCCTAGCGGGGAGGGAGATACGCAGTATTTT. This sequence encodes CATSDPSGEGDTQYF.

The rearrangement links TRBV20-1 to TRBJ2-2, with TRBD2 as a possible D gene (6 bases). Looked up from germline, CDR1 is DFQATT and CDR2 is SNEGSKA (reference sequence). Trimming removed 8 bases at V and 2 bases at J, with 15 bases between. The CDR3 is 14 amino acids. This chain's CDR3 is CSSPGTSNTGELFF. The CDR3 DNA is TGCAGTTCACCGGGGACTTCTAACACCGGGGAGCTGTTTTTT.

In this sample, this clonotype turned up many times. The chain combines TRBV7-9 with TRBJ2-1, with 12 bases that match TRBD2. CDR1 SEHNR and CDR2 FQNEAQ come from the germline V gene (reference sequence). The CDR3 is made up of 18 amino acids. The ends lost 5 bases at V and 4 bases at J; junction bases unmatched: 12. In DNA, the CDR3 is TGTGCCAGCAGCCCCCCTTGGACTAGCGGGACTGTTTACAATGAGCAGTTCTTC. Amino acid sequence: CASSPPWTSGTVYNEQFF.

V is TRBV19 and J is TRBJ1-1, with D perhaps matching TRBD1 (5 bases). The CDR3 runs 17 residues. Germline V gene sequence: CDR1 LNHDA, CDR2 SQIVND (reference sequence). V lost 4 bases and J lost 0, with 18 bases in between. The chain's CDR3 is CASSTYSMDTMNTEAFF. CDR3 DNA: TGTGCCAGTAGTACCTATTCCATGGACACAATGAACACTGAAGCTTTCTTT.

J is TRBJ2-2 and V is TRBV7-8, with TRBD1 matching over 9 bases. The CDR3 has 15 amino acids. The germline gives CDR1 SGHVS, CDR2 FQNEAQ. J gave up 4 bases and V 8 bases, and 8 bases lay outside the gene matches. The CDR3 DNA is TGTGCCAGCGGTAACAGGGGGCGCGCCACCGGGGAGCTGTTTTTT. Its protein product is CASGNRGRATGELFF. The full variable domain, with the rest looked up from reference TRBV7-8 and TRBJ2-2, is GAGVSQSPRYKVAKRGQDVALRCDPISGHVSLFWYQQALGQGPEFLTYFQNEAQLDKSGLPSDRFFAERPEGSVSTLKIQRTQQEDSAVYLCASGNRGRATGELFFGEGSRLTVL.